The rows below give T cell receptor beta chains drawn from one sample of a study of patients with pleural tuberculosis. MiXCR, applied by TCRdb to the reads, yields one record per CDR3 protein. The sample consists of approximately 50,000 distinct CDR3 sequences, approximately 7.9% of them appearing once. The receptors come from a human donor with pleural tuberculosis. The CDR3 runs from the conserved cysteine through the conserved F or W. A D gene is named only where the DNA matches it firmly. Clone size is stated in some rows and not others, as once, few, many or a class when expanded.

clone size	CDR3 length	V gene	J gene	D gene	CDR3 DNA	CDR3 protein
few	17	TRBV12-3/TRBV12-4	TRBJ2-3	.	TGTGCCAGCAGTCCAGAAGTCCAGATCCCTAGCACAGATACGCAGTATTTT	CASSPEVQIPSTDTQYF
many	14	TRBV3-1	TRBJ2-7	TRBD1	TGTGCCAGCAGCACGCGACAGGGGGCCTACGAGCAGTACTTC	CASSTRQGAYEQYF
many	15	TRBV11-1	TRBJ1-1	.	TGTGCCAGCAGCTTAGGGGAAGGAAAGAACACTGAAGCTTTCTTT	CASSLGEGKNTEAFF
.	13	TRBV20-1	TRBJ2-7	.	TGCAGTGCCCGGGGCACCGGGCGTTGGGAGCAGTACTTC	CSARGTGRWEQYF
many	13	TRBV12-3/TRBV12-4	TRBJ1-2	.	TGTGCCAGCAGTTTGACAGTAAACTATGGCTACACCTTC	CASSLTVNYGYTF
few	16	TRBV19	TRBJ1-3	.	TGTGCCAGTAGTATTCGTCCGGGGCCCTCTGGAAACACCATATATTTT	CASSIRPGPSGNTIYF
many	15	TRBV20-1	TRBJ2-1	TRBD2	TGCAGTGCTAGTTCCCCGGGACTAGCGGGAAATGAGCAGTTCTTC	CSASSPGLAGNEQFF
medium-sized	13	TRBV15	TRBJ1-2	.	TGTGCCACCAGCAGAGTAAACAGCTATGGCTACACCTTC	CATSRVNSYGYTF
many	16	TRBV3-1	TRBJ2-3	.	TGTGCCAGCAGCCCTGGATGGAGGGGTAGCACAGATACGCAGTATTTT	CASSPGWRGSTDTQYF
many	15	TRBV24-1	TRBJ1-1	.	TGTGCCACCAGAGAACAGCGGGACAAAAGCACTGAAGCTTTCTTT	CATREQRDKSTEAFF
.	14	TRBV7-3	TRBJ2-1	.	TGTGCCAGCAGCTTAACCGGACCCCACAATGAGCAGTTCTTC	CASSLTGPHNEQFF
many	15	TRBV6-2/TRBV6-3	TRBJ2-7	TRBD1	TGTGCCAGCAGTTACAACCGGGACAGCACCTACGAGCAGTACTTC	CASSYNRDSTYEQYF
many	12	TRBV29-1	TRBJ1-1	.	TGCAGCGTTGAATGGGGGAACACTGAAGCTTTCTTT	CSVEWGNTEAFF
.	15	TRBV10-3	TRBJ2-1	.	TGTGCCATCAGCCCAAGTGTCGTACCAAGCAATGAGCAGTTCTTC	CAISPSVVPSNEQFF
many	14	TRBV20-1	TRBJ1-5	.	TGCAGTGCTAGAGATAGGAGGAGCAATCAGCCCCAGCATTTT	CSARDRRSNQPQHF
.	12	TRBV6-5	TRBJ1-4	.	TGTGCCAGCAGTTGGGAAAGAGAAAAACTGTTTTTT	CASSWEREKLFF
many	15	TRBV6-1	TRBJ2-1	.	TGTGCCAGCAGTGAAGGGCCCGTCCCCTACAATGAGCAGTTCTTC	CASSEGPVPYNEQFF
.	12	TRBV12-3/TRBV12-4	TRBJ2-3	TRBD1	TGTGCCAGCAGTTGGACAGGGGATACGCAGTATTTT	CASSWTGDTQYF
many	14	TRBV16	TRBJ2-5	.	TGTGCCAGCAGCCAATCGTTCGGCCAAGAGACCCAGTACTTC	CASSQSFGQETQYF
many	11	TRBV6-2/TRBV6-3	TRBJ2-5	.	TGTGCCAGCAGTTGGAAAGAGACCCAGTACTTC	CASSWKETQYF
many	13	TRBV20-1	TRBJ1-2	.	TGCAGTGCCCACGCCCCAGGTCTCTATGGCTACACCTTC	CSAHAPGLYGYTF
many	14	TRBV28	TRBJ2-1	TRBD2	TGTGCCAGCCGCCAGCTAGCGGGGGGGAATGAGCAGTTCTTC	CASRQLAGGNEQFF
many	12	TRBV2	TRBJ2-3	.	TGTGCCAGCAGGCAGGGGACAGATACGCAGTATTTT	CASRQGTDTQYF
few	15	TRBV29-1	TRBJ2-1	TRBD2	TGCAGCGTTGAAGATGAGCGGGAGTCCTACAATGAGCAGTTCTTC	CSVEDERESYNEQFF
few	16	TRBV20-1	TRBJ2-1	TRBD2	TGCAGTGCTAGGGTCCGGGGACTAGCGGGACACAATGAGCAGTTCTTC	CSARVRGLAGHNEQFF
many	14	TRBV11-1	TRBJ1-1	.	TGTGCCAGCAGCTACCTTGGGGTTTACACTGAAGCTTTCTTT	CASSYLGVYTEAFF
many	13	TRBV2	TRBJ2-7	.	TGTGCCAGCAGTGAGTGGCAGGACGACGAGCAGTACTTC	CASSEWQDDEQYF
.	12	TRBV19	TRBJ1-5	.	TGTGCCAGTAGTATTAGCAATCAGCCCCAGCATTTT	CASSISNQPQHF
many	14	TRBV20-1	TRBJ2-2	TRBD2	TGCAGTGCGGCCGGGACTAGGAACACCGGGGAGCTGTTTTTT	CSAAGTRNTGELFF
few	15	TRBV10-3	TRBJ2-5	.	TGTGCCATCAGTAGATCCGGAACATTCCAAGAGACCCAGTACTTC	CAISRSGTFQETQYF
many	16	TRBV6-2/TRBV6-3	TRBJ2-1	.	TGTGCCAGCAGTTACGAAGCTACCTCGTGGTACAATGAGCAGTTCTTC	CASSYEATSWYNEQFF
.	15	TRBV11-1	TRBJ2-3	.	TGTGCCAGCAGCTTATCGGAGGGGGCAGGAGATACGCAGTATTTT	CASSLSEGAGDTQYF
many	12	TRBV10-3	TRBJ2-7	.	TGTGCCATCAGTGTTACAGCCTACGAGCAGTACTTC	CAISVTAYEQYF
many	16	TRBV2	TRBJ1-5	TRBD1	TGTGCCAGCAGTGAATGGGACAGGGGGCGTTATCAGCCCCAGCATTTT	CASSEWDRGRYQPQHF
many	15	TRBV28	TRBJ2-7	TRBD2	TGTGCCAGCAGCCCGACTAGCGGGGCAGCCCACGAGCAGTACTTC	CASSPTSGAAHEQYF
many	16	TRBV2	TRBJ1-2	.	TGTGCCAGCAGTGAAGCCGGGGCTAGGCGGAGGGATGGCTACACCTTC	CASSEAGARRRDGYTF
many	13	TRBV11-2	TRBJ2-7	TRBD2	TGTGCCAGCAGCTGGGGACTAGCCCGCGAGCAGTACTTC	CASSWGLAREQYF
many	16	TRBV12-3/TRBV12-4	TRBJ1-4	.	TGTGCCAGCAAAAAAGGGACGCTTGCAACTAATGAAAAACTGTTTTTT	CASKKGTLATNEKLFF
many	18	TRBV15	TRBJ1-5	.	TGTGCCACCAGCAGAGATCCCGGGGAGGGCAGGCTAAATCAGCCCCAGCATTTT	CATSRDPGEGRLNQPQHF
many	13	TRBV11-1	TRBJ2-7	TRBD1	TGTGCCAGCAGCTCCACAGGGGGCGACGAGCAGTACTTC	CASSSTGGDEQYF
.	14	TRBV29-1	TRBJ2-1	TRBD2	TGCAGCGTTAGCGGGGGTACTCGAGGCCATGAGCAGTTCTTC	CSVSGGTRGHEQFF
many	15	TRBV20-1	TRBJ2-6	.	TGCAGTGCTAGAGATCCAGGAATCGGGGCCAACGTCCTGACTTTC	CSARDPGIGANVLTF
many	14	TRBV6-1	TRBJ1-5	.	TGTGCCAGCAGTAGTCAAGGGAGCAATCAGCCCCAGCATTTT	CASSSQGSNQPQHF
few	13	TRBV12-3/TRBV12-4	TRBJ1-4	.	TGTGCCAGCAGTCCCCTAAGTAATGAAAAACTGTTTTTT	CASSPLSNEKLFF
many	14	TRBV2	TRBJ2-3	.	TGTGCCAGCAGTGAAGGTGCCCAGGGGGGTACGCAGTATTTT	CASSEGAQGGTQYF
many	15	TRBV27	TRBJ2-3	.	TGTGCCAGCAATACCGTAACAGACCCCACAGATACGCAGTATTTT	CASNTVTDPTDTQYF